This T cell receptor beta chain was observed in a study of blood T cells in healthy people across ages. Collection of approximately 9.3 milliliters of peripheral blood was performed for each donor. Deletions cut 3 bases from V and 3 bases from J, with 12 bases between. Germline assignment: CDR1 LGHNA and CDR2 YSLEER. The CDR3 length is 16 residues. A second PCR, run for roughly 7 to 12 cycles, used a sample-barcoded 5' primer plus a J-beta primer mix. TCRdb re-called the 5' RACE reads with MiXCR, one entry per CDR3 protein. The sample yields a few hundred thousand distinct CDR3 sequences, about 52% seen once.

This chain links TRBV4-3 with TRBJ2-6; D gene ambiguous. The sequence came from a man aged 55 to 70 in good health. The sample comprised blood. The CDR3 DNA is TGCGCCAGCAGCCATGATAGGACCTTTGGGGCCAACGTCCTGACTTTC. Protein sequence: CASSHDRTFGANVLTF.